This entry lists 17 T cell receptor beta chains sequenced from one sample in a study of T cell clones after liver transplantation. Sequencing was performed with immunoSEQ multiplex PCR; in TCRdb, only in-frame clones are kept and a portion is missing. There are around 76,000 clones in the sample; 80% occur only once, and about 0.79% lies in the top ten. The specimen was CD4+ T cells from blood, collected 12 months after liver transplant. Every receptor here comes from a human patient who received a liver transplant. Some of the T cells might come from the graft donor.

In this sample, this clone turned up once. The V call is TRBV7-2, the J call TRBJ2-1; D remains unclear. The length of the CDR3 is 15 residues. Looked up from germline, CDR1 is SGHTA and CDR2 is FQGNSA. V shed 6 bases and J shed 0 bases, with 12 bases lying between them. The CDR3 bases are TGTGCCAGCAGGGCCGGTTTGCACTCCTACAATGAGCAGTTCTTC. Its translation: CASRAGLHSYNEQFF.

CDR3 residues: CASSRASARLETQYF. CDR3 bases: TGTGCCAGTAGTAGGGCTAGCGCTAGGCTGGAGACCCAGTACTTC. The chain has TRBV19 and TRBJ2-5, with D possibly TRBD2 on 6 matching bases. The CDR3 length is 15 residues. The V gene's germline CDR1 is LNHDA and CDR2 SQIVND (reference sequence). The germline V and J ends were trimmed by 4 bases and 5 bases, with 17 bases remaining between them.

The V gene is TRBV7-2, the J gene TRBJ2-2; 7 bases are shared with TRBD1. The CDR3 totals 15 residues. Germline V CDR1 and CDR2: SGHTA, FQGNSA. The J segment lost 3 bases and the V segment lost 6 bases, leaving 7 bases of the junction unmatched. CDR3 region: CASSIKGAHTGELFF. The CDR3 region has the DNA TGTGCCAGCAGTATCAAGGGGGCGCACACCGGGGAGCTGTTTTTT.

This clone was detected only a few times. The V call is TRBV10-3, the J call TRBJ1-1, with a possible D match to TRBD1 (6 bases). Germline CDR1 is ENHRY and CDR2 is SYGVKD. Deletions cut 3 bases from V and 0 bases from J, with 8 bases between. The CDR3 runs to 14 residues. For the CDR3, the DNA is TGTGCCATCAGTGACCGGACAGTGAACACTGAAGCTTTCTTT. Its protein product is CAISDRTVNTEAFF.

The gene calls are TRBV6-5 and TRBJ2-5; TRBD1 aligns across 7 bases. The CDR3 is 14 residues long. V lost 6 bases, J lost 2 bases, and 6 bases stayed unmatched. Germline values: CDR1 MNHEY, CDR2 SVGAGI. The CDR3 sequence is CASSRTGLQETQYF. The CDR3 nucleotides are TGTGCCAGCAGCCGGACAGGCCTTCAAGAGACCCAGTACTTC.

The chain links TRBV5-8 to TRBJ2-7, with D possibly TRBD2 on 5 matching bases. CDR3 length: 13 amino acids. CDR1 is SGHTS, CDR2 YDEGEE, per germline. With 1 base removed from V and 4 bases from J, the gap between germline ends came to 9 bases. CDR3 sequence (DNA): TGTGCCAGCAGCTTGCGGGCGGGTTACGAGCAGTACTTC. This sequence encodes CASSLRAGYEQYF.

The chain links TRBV27 to TRBJ2-3; D is ambiguous. V lost 5 bases to trimming and J lost 4 bases, with 13 bases between them. This CDR3 comprises 14 residues. Germline-derived CDR1 and CDR2 are MNHEY and SMNVEV (reference sequence). The chain's CDR3 is CASSVLAISDTQYF. In DNA form, the CDR3 reads TGTGCCAGCAGTGTACTGGCTATTTCAGATACGCAGTATTTT.

The chain uses TRBV28 and TRBJ2-7, with D unresolved. Germline V gives CDR1 MDHEN, CDR2 SYDVKM. The CDR3 length is 15 residues. V lost 8 bases and J 2 bases, leaving 19 bases between the germline ends. The CDR3 is CASSLVSTWAYEQYF. As DNA, the CDR3 is TGTGCCAGCTCTCTCGTGTCAACATGGGCCTACGAGCAGTACTTC.

By proportion, this clone is medium-sized. The genes are TRBV2 and TRBJ1-1; a weak D match, TRBD1 (5 bases). V was shortened by 4 bases and J by 5 bases, with 11 bases between the two germline ends. This CDR3 has 13 amino acids. Per the germline V gene, CDR1 is SNHLY and CDR2 is FYNNEI. The chain's CDR3 is CASSAGPGTEAFF. CDR3 nucleotides: TGTGCCAGCAGTGCGGGGCCCGGGACTGAAGCTTTCTTT. The complete variable domain, with remaining parts taken from reference TRBV2 and TRBJ1-1, reads EPEVTQTPSHQVTQMGQEVILRCVPISNHLYFYWYRQILGQKVEFLVSFYNNEISEKSEIFDDQFSVERPDGSNFTLKIRSTKLEDSAMYFCASSAGPGTEAFFGQGTRLTVV.

The rearrangement uses TRBV5-8 and TRBJ1-3, with 7 positions matching TRBD1. V shed 1 base and J 2 bases; nucleotides not matched to a gene: 0. Germline CDR1 and CDR2: SGHTS and YDEGEE. CDR3 length: 14 amino acids. The CDR3 DNA reads as TGTGCCAGCAGCTTGACAGGGGCTGGAAACACCATATATTTT. This sequence encodes CASSLTGAGNTIYF.

The chain couples TRBV5-4 to TRBJ2-3; 8 bases line up with TRBD2. V was pared by 4 bases and J by 6 bases, with 13 bases of the junction left unmatched. The CDR3 sequence is 16 residues long. CDR1 and CDR2 from the germline V gene are SGHNT and YYREEE (reference sequence). CDR3: CASSAMTSAQVDTQYF. The CDR3 DNA is TGTGCCAGCAGCGCAATGACTAGCGCCCAGGTGGATACGCAGTATTTT.

The V and J genes are TRBV18 and TRBJ1-1; 7 bases agree with TRBD1. The CDR3 is 13 amino acids. In germline, CDR1 is KGHSH, CDR2 LQKENI. Unmatched junction bases numbered 1, after V lost 3 bases and J lost 3 bases. CDR3 in DNA: TGTGCCAGCTCACCTGACAGGGACACTGAAGCTTTCTTT. This encodes CASSPDRDTEAFF.

The chain combines TRBV5-4 with TRBJ2-1; TRBD2 matches at 11 bases. After removal of 6 bases from V and 6 bases from J, the junction contained 8 bases not matched to a gene. The CDR3 runs 15 residues. Germline CDR1 is SGHNT and CDR2 is YYREEE (reference sequence). CDR3 sequence reads: CASNLLAGEGNEQFF. DNA for the CDR3: TGTGCCAGCAACTTACTAGCGGGAGAGGGCAATGAGCAGTTCTTC. The full variable domain, rest sourced from reference TRBV5-4 and TRBJ2-1, is ETGVTQSPTHLIKTRGQQVTLRCSSQSGHNTVSWYQQALGQGPQFIFQYYREEENGRGNFPPRFSGLQFPNYSSELNVNALELDDSALYLCASNLLAGEGNEQFFGPGTRLTVL.

The chain is built from TRBV10-1 and TRBJ2-7, with unresolved D. CDR3 length: 14 residues. The V end was cut by 4 bases, the J end by 5 bases, with 15 bases between. Germline V CDR1 and CDR2: WNHNN, SYGVQD (reference sequence). The chain's CDR3 is CASSASYRGNEQYF. CDR3 in DNA: TGCGCCAGCAGTGCTTCGTACAGAGGAAACGAGCAGTACTTC.

This rearrangement joins TRBV5-5 to TRBJ2-1, with unresolved D. The CDR3 has 12 residues. Germline V lookup: CDR1 SGHKS, CDR2 YYEKEE (reference sequence). Trimming stripped 4 bases from V and 10 bases from J, with 12 bases between. This CDR3 reads CASSPRAYEQFF. The CDR3 DNA reads as TGTGCCAGCAGCCCACGAGCATACGAGCAGTTCTTC.

The chain carries TRBV11-2 and TRBJ2-7; 7 nucleotides agree with TRBD2. Germline V gives CDR1 SGHAT, CDR2 FQNNGV. V gave up 4 bases and J gave up 5 bases; unmatched junction bases: 8. This CDR3 is 14 amino acids long. The CDR3 here is CASSSRARGDEQYF. DNA for the CDR3: TGTGCCAGCAGCTCCCGGGCACGGGGGGACGAGCAGTACTTC.

The chain has TRBV6-6 and TRBJ1-5, with 7 bases matching TRBD1. V shed 6 bases, J shed 7 bases, and the junction held 6 bases outside the gene matches. In germline, CDR1 is MNHNY, CDR2 SVGAGI (reference sequence). The CDR3 loop spans 13 amino acids. CDR3 loop: CASRSTGQQPQHF. In nucleotides, the CDR3 is TGTGCCAGCAGGTCGACAGGGCAACAGCCCCAGCATTTT.